This T cell receptor (beta chain) was found in a study of identical twins. Trimming removed 4 bases from V and 6 bases from J; junction bases left unmatched: 7. There are 14 residues in the CDR3. Germline assignment: CDR1 SGHRS and CDR2 YFSETQ. TCRdb re-called the 5' RACE reads with MiXCR, one entry per CDR3 protein. Of 450,000 or so distinct CDR3 sequences listed, 24% were seen once; the top ten hold 2.9%. In its sample, this clonotype was seen a few times. This sample also appeared in a second study, on T cells expressing NK-cell markers.

Source material: CD4+ T cells sorted from blood. The rearrangement uses TRBV5-1 and TRBJ1-1; TRBD1 aligns across 9 bases. This receptor was taken from a woman between 18 and 29 years old in good health. The CDR3 region has the DNA TGCGCCAGCAGCCGCCGGGACAGGGTGGCTGAAGCTTTCTTT. This gives the protein CASSRRDRVAEAFF.